This T cell receptor beta chain was profiled in a study of blood T cell repertoires in COVID-19. This table comes from immunoSEQ multiplex PCR, and its TCRdb copy is limited to in-frame clones, with some not included. This repertoire shows roughly 240,000 clones, around four fifths found once; its top ten account for about 4.8%. Trimming left V 5 bases short and J 7 bases short, with 15 bases between. Germline lookup yields CDR1 LNHDA and CDR2 SQIVND (reference sequence). The CDR3 contains 14 residues. The source is a woman between 65 and 79 years old with acute or convalescent COVID-19. This sequence joins TRBV19 and TRBJ1-5; D might be TRBD1 (6 bases). The sequencing input was peripheral blood. CDR3 sequence (DNA): TGTGCCAGTAGTCCCGACAGGACGTACCAGCCCCAGCATTTT. This encodes CASSPDRTYQPQHF.